This T cell receptor beta chain stems from a study of identifying expanded T cells in peripheral blood (dated by TCRdb to between 2019 and 2020). About the investigation overall: Technical replicates were generated by sequencing separate aliquots of the same genomic DNA pool, and four replicates were compared pairwise.

The V and J ends are trimmed by 5 bases and 3 bases, leaving 25 bases between them. Inclusive of the bounding cysteine and phenylalanine, the CDR3 is 18 residues long. Solely the CDR3 DNA is kept, with 54 bases framed from the first base. CDR1 and CDR2 are read off the germline V gene (reference sequence) as SEHNR and FQNEAQ. Overall study outcomes, separate from this receptor: Across all healthy-donor time intervals, the beta-binomial model significantly lowered both the number of clones called differentially abundant and the false-positive rate. The authors expected that over much longer intervals, such as months to years, biological variance in healthy repertoires might increase even further. The binomial model flagged approximately 1.1 differentially abundant clones between technical replicates but around 15 over approximately 2 weeks and approximately 18 over about four weeks. For all healthy donors, the variance in clone template counts between roughly two-week samples rose significantly as total template count increased.

The sample holds one count of this clone. Its antigen is unknown. No base quality values were provided; no much bigger clone lies one nucleotide off. TCRbeta CDR3 regions were profiled by bias-controlled multiplex PCR amplification of genomic DNA with the immunoSEQ Assay. Under the source paper's analysis protocol: To quantify the absolute abundance of each unique TCRbeta CDR3 region, the sequences were collapsed and filtered. Differential abundance was assessed using a binomial (Fisher-equivalent) model and a beta-binomial model in which time-dependent variance fitted from healthy donors was added. Any clone with fewer than 5 combined templates was excluded, and a clone was called differentially abundant if its Benjamini-Hochberg FDR was below 0.01. In the beta-binomial model, variance was expressed as a function of the total template count across the two samples, in the form v = (b*log(k)+a)^2. TCRdb took over this immuneACCESS table, retaining in-frame rearrangements with V and J assigned. Such tables are incomplete; in checked studies, under half of the missing clones stem from an unresolved V gene, and the remainder is unexplained. The DNA gave D and trimming, while V, J and clone size come from that table. This sample lists under 130,000 clones; 80% to 90% were detected once. The top ten clones comprise roughly 17% of the sample.

No immune events such as infections were documented for the healthy donors during the collection period. Blood repertoires from healthy donors were used as a training cohort for calibrating time-dependent variance in a beta-binomial model of differential abundance of T-cell clones. There were about 10 healthy donors in the training cohort, of whom 3 were female and 7 were male. An age range of about 25 to 64 years, with an average of roughly 47 years, was recorded for the donors. Whole blood was collected from each healthy donor at three time points spaced 2 to 3 weeks apart and obtained from a commercial supplier. For immunosequencing, genomic DNA was extracted from whole blood that had not been sorted.

The specimen sequenced was blood. The V and J segments used are TRBV7-9 and TRBJ2-5, and the D gene may be TRBD1, 6 bases matching. The TCR comes from a person aged 18 to 70 in good health. The nucleotide sequence is TGTGCCAGCAGCCCCCAGTTTGGGGACACTAACCTAAAAGAGACCCAGTACTTC. It translates to CASSPQFGDTNLKETQYF.